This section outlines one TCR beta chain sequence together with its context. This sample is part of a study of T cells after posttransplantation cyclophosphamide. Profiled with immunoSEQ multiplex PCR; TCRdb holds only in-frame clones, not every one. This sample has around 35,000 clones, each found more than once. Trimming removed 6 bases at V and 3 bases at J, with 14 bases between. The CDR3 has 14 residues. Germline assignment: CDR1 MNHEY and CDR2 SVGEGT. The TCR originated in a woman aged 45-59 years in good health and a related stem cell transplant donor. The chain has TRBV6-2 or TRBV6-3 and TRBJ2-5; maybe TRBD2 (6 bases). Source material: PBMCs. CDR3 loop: CASRVRTTKETQYF. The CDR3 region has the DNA TGTGCCAGCAGGGTTCGGACTACCAAAGAGACCCAGTACTTC.